The text below deals with one T cell receptor (beta chain). Profiled with immunoSEQ multiplex PCR; TCRdb holds only in-frame clones, not every one. This table holds some 29,000 clones, roughly four fifths found once. The data are from a study of regulatory dendritic cells for organ transplantation. J gave up 7 bases and V 1 base, and 3 bases lay outside the gene matches. The CDR3 is 15 amino acids. CDR1 is SGHNT and CDR2 is YYREEE in the germline V gene (reference sequence). The gene calls are TRBV5-4 and TRBJ1-6; 9 nucleotides line up with TRBD1. The sample was naive CD4+ T cells from blood. As for subset: CD45RA+ naive T cells. This TCR was recovered from a human donor in good health. The CDR3 bases are TGTGCCAGCAGCTTGCCCACAGGGGGCAATTCACCCCTCCACTTT. It codes for CASSLPTGGNSPLHF.